A selection of T cell receptor beta chains follows, all from one sample in a study of T cell responses to AZD1222 COVID-19 vaccine. Repertoires were generated with immunoSEQ multiplex PCR, while TCRdb's copy carries only in-frame clones and drops some. The sample gives roughly 150,000 clones, 80% to 95% of which show up once; under 2.5% is in the top ten. The sample was peripheral blood, taken on day 0 of AZD1222 vaccination. The receptors were sampled from an adult in good health. The CDR3 runs from the conserved cysteine through the conserved F or W. The order of the fields is CDR3 protein, V gene, J gene.

CASSPGALVNYNEQFF	TRBV11-2	TRBJ2-1
CASGARWSNEKLFF	TRBV28	TRBJ1-4
CASSTAYNRDNEQFF	TRBV5-4	TRBJ2-1
CASGRREGRETQYF	TRBV2	TRBJ2-5
CASSAGTSPGYTF	TRBV9	TRBJ1-2
CASSVPRDLGNTIYF	TRBV5-6	TRBJ1-3
CASRRTGTGNTEAFF	TRBV5-5	TRBJ1-1
CASSWTGTGDSPLHF	TRBV5-1	TRBJ1-6
CSVSQDTQYF	TRBV29-1	TRBJ2-3
CASSLEATANYGYTF	TRBV5-6	TRBJ1-2
CASSSGGRTGELFF	TRBV6-5	TRBJ2-2
CASSKGDRNNYGYTF	TRBV2	TRBJ1-2
CATSPGDRGAFSNQPQHF	TRBV24-1	TRBJ1-5
CASEPGQGSIPQHF	TRBV2	TRBJ1-5
CASSPLRDNYNEQFF	TRBV18	TRBJ2-1
CASSLGMAGGYPYGYTF	TRBV5-1	TRBJ1-2
CASSQTAGGLTYNEQFF	TRBV6-6	TRBJ2-1
CASSLAGRQGLNQPQHF	TRBV7-9	TRBJ1-5
CSVLDRVDYGYTF	TRBV29-1	TRBJ1-2
CASSLGGGRGEQYF	TRBV7-2	TRBJ2-7
CASSLSSGLIGYRGWVPQHF	TRBV27	TRBJ1-5
CASSDLAGGMDEQFF	TRBV6-4	TRBJ2-1
CASSKRIGGSPIYGYTF	TRBV2	TRBJ1-2
CATRTSGSGETQYF	TRBV10-3	TRBJ2-5
CASSLGTGLLNYGYTF	TRBV7-2	TRBJ1-2
CASSTNGNSPLHF	TRBV19	TRBJ1-6
CASSLAGPMIPTDTQYF	TRBV27	TRBJ2-3
CASSYSLDSSYEQYF	TRBV6-5	TRBJ2-7
CARPGGPEAFF	TRBV19	TRBJ1-1
CASSPTGGTSLGTEAFF	TRBV18	TRBJ1-1
CASSIGTTDQETQYF	TRBV19	TRBJ2-5
CASSSKGPGAGAEAFF	TRBV7-3	TRBJ1-1
CASSPTQSNTGELFF	TRBV7-3	TRBJ2-2
CASSLDRGTGELFF	TRBV5-4	TRBJ2-2
CATRDLYTTQYF	TRBV27	TRBJ2-5
CASSLAVYNEQFF	TRBV5-1	TRBJ2-1
CATSSSGTGVNTGELFF	TRBV15	TRBJ2-2
CASSLSRASQGEQFF	TRBV7-8	TRBJ2-1
CASSRATNTEAFF	TRBV3-1/TRBV3-2	TRBJ1-1
CASGGLAAIEQFF	TRBV2	TRBJ2-1
CASSLAGQISGNTIYF	TRBV5-1	TRBJ1-3
CASSQGDHTDTQYF	TRBV5-1	TRBJ2-3
CASSVGGRAAYNSPLHF	TRBV9	TRBJ1-6
CASSLDSAGGGDGYTF	TRBV7-2	TRBJ1-2
CASSPIRDTTYEQYF	TRBV4-1	TRBJ2-7
CASSPQRPGAGEAFF	TRBV7-9	TRBJ1-1
CASSYRGSYTF	TRBV27	TRBJ1-2
CASSLNAPRGRALNEQFF	TRBV11-2	TRBJ2-1
CAWSVSGAPTYGYTF	TRBV30	TRBJ1-2
CASSRPTSYEQYF	TRBV19	TRBJ2-7
CASSHGGGNEKLFF	TRBV6-2/TRBV6-3	TRBJ1-4
CASSGGQNQPQHF	TRBV30	TRBJ1-5
CASSASSGSPYEQYF	TRBV19	TRBJ2-7
CASSPTGDTEAFF	TRBV18	TRBJ1-1
CASTLGWVNTEAFF	TRBV7-9	TRBJ1-1
CAWMVAGGYEQYF	TRBV30	TRBJ2-7
CASSLGQGYGYTF	TRBV7-3	TRBJ1-2
CASSRQNTGELFF	TRBV25-1	TRBJ2-2
CASSTRTGTGELFF	TRBV19	TRBJ2-2